One sample yielded the 29 T cell receptor beta chains listed below, sequenced in a study of Tregs in tolerant kidney transplant recipients. Assay: immunoSEQ multiplex PCR; the TCRdb copy retains only in-frame clones and omits some. The data hold around 63,000 clones, with 75% to 90% observed a single time. Sequenced material: Tregs from blood, taken before the transplant. The receptors stem from a human donor who received a combined kidney and bone marrow transplant.

The CDR3 sequence is CASSLQGWRNTQYF. CDR3 coding DNA: TGTGCCAGCAGCCTCCAGGGTTGGAGAAATACGCAGTATTTT. This sequence joins TRBV9 and TRBJ2-3, with D maybe TRBD1 (5 bases). The CDR3 spans 14 residues. V was clipped by 4 bases and J by 7 bases, with 16 bases between them. Germline CDR1 and CDR2: SGDLS and YYNGEE.

The genes are TRBV11-2 and TRBJ2-5, with 10 bases identical to TRBD1. After removal of 1 base from V and 4 bases from J, the junction contained 3 bases not matched to a gene. This CDR3 spans 15 amino acids. Germline-derived CDR1 and CDR2 are SGHAT and FQNNGV. The CDR3 protein is CASSLAGQGRETQYF. The CDR3 region has the DNA TGTGCCAGCAGCTTAGCGGGACAGGGGAGAGAGACCCAGTACTTC.

This sequence joins TRBV19 and TRBJ1-1; 8 bases are shared with TRBD1. There are 14 residues in the CDR3. V was clipped by 6 bases and J by 4 bases; unmatched bases: 7. CDR1 and CDR2 (germline): LNHDA, SQIVND (reference sequence). In DNA form, the CDR3 reads TGTGCCAGTAGGTTACAGGGGGGAGGCACTGAAGCTTTCTTT. It translates to CASRLQGGGTEAFF.

This rearrangement joins TRBV5-1 to TRBJ1-3, with TRBD1 matching over 12 bases. The V gene end was trimmed by 2 bases and the J gene end by 7 bases; junction bases not matched to a gene: 7. This CDR3 has 16 amino acids. Germline values: CDR1 SGHRS, CDR2 YFSETQ. The CDR3 region has the DNA TGCGCCAGCAGCTTAGCCCCCGGGACAGGGGGCAACACCATATATTTT. Translated, it gives CASSLAPGTGGNTIYF.

The chain joins TRBV29-1 to TRBJ2-3; a weak D match, TRBD1 (6 bases). The germline CDR1 and CDR2 sequences are SQVTM and ANQGSEA. V was trimmed by 5 bases and J by 1 base, leaving 25 bases between them. The CDR3 length is 18 residues. As DNA, the CDR3 is TGCAGCGTTCGGCCTAGAATCAGGGGAGCAATCCGCACAGATACGCAGTATTTT. Its translation: CSVRPRIRGAIRTDTQYF.

The chain is built from TRBV2 and TRBJ1-4; TRBD1 matches at 7 bases. The ends lost 6 bases at V and 8 bases at J; junction bases unmatched: 6. CDR1 is SNHLY and CDR2 is FYNNEI in the germline V gene. The CDR3 has 13 residues. DNA of the CDR3: TGTGCCAGCAGCAGACAGGGTGACGAAAAACTGTTTTTT. This encodes CASSRQGDEKLFF. Supplemented by reference TRBV2 and TRBJ1-4, the full variable domain reads EPEVTQTPSHQVTQMGQEVILRCVPISNHLYFYWYRQILGQKVEFLVSFYNNEISEKSEIFDDQFSVERPDGSNFTLKIRSTKLEDSAMYFCASSRQGDEKLFFGSGTQLSVL.

CDR3 protein: CASSLTPVPYNEQFF. The CDR3 DNA follows: TGTGCCAGCAGCTTAACCCCGGTCCCGTACAATGAGCAGTTCTTC. The chain employs TRBV5-8 and TRBJ2-1; D is undetermined. The CDR3 covers 15 residues. Between the trimmed V and J ends, which lost 2 bases and 4 bases, there was a span of 13 bases. Germline V gives CDR1 SGHTS, CDR2 YDEGEE. The whole variable domain, filled in from reference TRBV5-8 and TRBJ2-1, reads EAGVTQSPTHLIKTRGQQATLRCSPISGHTSVYWYQQALGLGLQFLLWYDEGEERNRGNFPPRFSGRQFPNYSSELNVNALELEDSALYLCASSLTPVPYNEQFFGPGTRLTVL.

The chain employs TRBV7-2 and TRBJ1-1; D is ambiguous. Germline V gene lookup returns CDR1 SGHTA and CDR2 FQGNSA. Trimming removed 5 bases at V and 4 bases at J, with 11 bases between. The CDR3 spans 13 residues. CDR3 in amino acids: CASSPRGSTEAFF. CDR3 DNA sequence: TGTGCCAGCAGCCCCCGCGGGAGCACTGAAGCTTTCTTT.

The rearrangement links TRBV2 to TRBJ2-3, with D unresolved. There are 13 residues in the CDR3. V lost 4 bases and J 2 bases, leaving 7 bases between the germline ends. Germline loops: CDR1 SNHLY, CDR2 FYNNEI. The CDR3 spells CASSVYYTDTQYF. Here the CDR3 DNA reads TGTGCCAGCAGTGTCTATTACACAGATACGCAGTATTTT.

The gene calls are TRBV19 and TRBJ2-3; D perhaps matches TRBD1 (5 bases). The CDR3 covers 15 residues. The V gene's germline CDR1 is LNHDA and CDR2 SQIVND (reference sequence). V lost 1 base, J lost 1 base, and 9 bases lay in between. CDR3 in DNA: TGTGCCAGTAGTATAGTTCGCAGGGGCACAGATACGCAGTATTTT. Translating it yields CASSIVRRGTDTQYF.

CDR3 residues: CASSVGKTGRAYEQYF. CDR3 nucleotides: TGTGCCAGCAGCGTAGGAAAAACAGGTCGAGCCTACGAGCAGTACTTC. The chain joins TRBV9 to TRBJ2-7, with D possibly being TRBD1 (5 bases). CDR3 length equals 16 residues. V lost 0 bases and J 2 bases, leaving 15 bases between the germline ends. The germline CDR1 and CDR2 sequences are SGDLS and YYNGEE.

This chain connects TRBV4-1 to TRBJ1-1; 7 bases are shared with TRBD1. Losses at the gene ends were 1 base for V and 2 bases for J; bases not matched to a gene: 4. Germline V gene sequence: CDR1 MGHRA, CDR2 YSYEKL. There are 15 residues in the CDR3. CDR3 loop: CASSQARQGNTEAFF. CDR3 DNA: TGCGCCAGCAGCCAAGCAAGACAGGGCAACACTGAAGCTTTCTTT.

The V gene is TRBV6-1, the J gene TRBJ2-3; a possible D gene is TRBD1 (6 bases). CDR1 is MNHNS, CDR2 SASEGT, per germline. Trimming took off 2 bases at V and 0 bases at J, with 12 bases between the two ends. This CDR3 spans 16 amino acids. CDR3 residues: CASSESLGASTDTQYF. CDR3 nucleotides: TGTGCCAGCAGTGAATCCCTGGGGGCGAGCACAGATACGCAGTATTTT.

The chain links TRBV5-6 to TRBJ1-2, with D possibly matching TRBD1 (6 bases). This CDR3 comprises 15 residues. The germline CDR1 and CDR2 sequences are SGHDT and YYEEEE. Trimming shortened V by 4 bases and J by 3 bases, and 16 bases separated the two germline ends. Here the CDR3 reads CASSRVRTDYYGYTF. CDR3 DNA sequence: TGTGCCAGCAGCCGCGTCAGGACAGACTACTATGGCTACACCTTC.

The chain is built from TRBV29-1 and TRBJ2-1; 8 bases fit TRBD2. Germline-derived CDR1 and CDR2 are SQVTM and ANQGSEA. The ends lost 4 bases at V and 0 bases at J; junction bases unmatched: 2. The CDR3 is made up of 14 amino acids. Here the CDR3 reads CSVVGLASYNEQFF. CDR3 DNA sequence: TGCAGCGTTGTCGGACTAGCCTCCTACAATGAGCAGTTCTTC.

This chain joins TRBV5-1 and TRBJ1-2, with D uncertain. Germline lookup yields CDR1 SGHRS and CDR2 YFSETQ. This CDR3 comprises 14 residues. V lost 6 bases to trimming and J lost 1 base, with 13 bases between them. Written as DNA, the CDR3 is TGCGCCAGCATGAATCGGGGTGGTAACTATGGCTACACCTTC. It specifies CASMNRGGNYGYTF.

A remark on this clone: One end of the junction varies from germline; a read error may be responsible. The chain is built from TRBV4-1 and TRBJ1-5; D is ambiguous. This CDR3 is built from 16 residues. Germline lookup yields CDR1 MGHRA and CDR2 YSYEKL. CDR3 nucleotides: TGCGCCAGCAGTCAAGGCGGTGCGGTCCGCAATCAGCCCCAGCATTTT. This translates into CASSQGGAVRNQPQHF.

The J gene is TRBJ1-5, the V gene TRBV19, with D tentatively TRBD1 (5 bases). This CDR3 spans 15 amino acids. V lost 3 bases and J 2 bases, leaving 11 bases between the germline ends. The germline gives CDR1 LNHDA, CDR2 SQIVND (reference sequence). The CDR3 spells CASSIYPGGNQPQHF. DNA of the CDR3: TGTGCCAGTAGTATCTACCCGGGGGGCAATCAGCCCCAGCATTTT.

The chain has TRBV11-2 and TRBJ2-5; D not resolved. The V gene lost 5 bases and the J gene lost 5 bases, with 6 bases spanning the gap. From germline, CDR1 is SGHAT and CDR2 FQNNGV. The CDR3 spans 11 residues. CDR3 coding DNA: TGTGCCAGCAGCCTTCGGGAGACCCAGTACTTC. It codes for CASSLRETQYF.

This chain uses TRBV6-6 with TRBJ1-2; D is possibly TRBD1 (6 bases). This CDR3 is 16 amino acids long. V gave up 0 bases and J gave up 5 bases, with 16 bases separating them. Per the germline V gene, CDR1 is MNHNY and CDR2 is SVGAGI (reference sequence). For the CDR3, the DNA is TGTGCCAGCAGTTACTCGGCAGGGGCAGTTAAGTATGGCTACACCTTC. Protein: CASSYSAGAVKYGYTF.

This clone was seen just once. The rearrangement joins TRBV7-2 to TRBJ1-1; D is unclear. CDR1 is SGHTA and CDR2 is FQGNSA in the germline V gene. The CDR3 is made up of 18 amino acids. Trimming left V 2 bases short and J 8 bases short, with 27 bases between. CDR3: CASSLYSTLLIGGNEAFF. CDR3 sequence (DNA): TGTGCCAGCAGCTTATACAGTACACTGTTAATTGGAGGAAACGAAGCTTTCTTT.

This clone has a handful of counts. The chain joins TRBV5-1 to TRBJ1-4; maybe TRBD1 (5 bases). V lost 0 bases and J lost 5, with 8 bases in between. The CDR3 sequence is 14 residues long. Germline CDR1 is SGHRS and CDR2 is YFSETQ. The CDR3 reads CASSLGPGNEKLFF. CDR3 bases: TGCGCCAGCAGCTTGGGGCCAGGGAATGAAAAACTGTTTTTT.

A note on this clone: Other DNA sequences within the sample encode an identical CDR3. The chain links TRBV10-2 to TRBJ2-7, with a possible D match to TRBD1 (5 bases). Deletions cut 7 bases from V and 6 bases from J, with 16 bases between. CDR1 is WSHSY, CDR2 SAAADI, per germline. This CDR3 has 13 residues. DNA for the CDR3: TGCGCCAGCAAGGCCAGGGTTTTTGGCGAGCAGTACTTC. Protein product: CASKARVFGEQYF.

Regarding this clone: A read error may account for a junction end that differs from germline. The chain links TRBV12-5 to TRBJ2-5; D possibly corresponds to TRBD2 (5 bases). Germline V gene data show CDR1 as LGHNT and CDR2 as FRNRAP. The CDR3 covers 13 residues. The DNA of the CDR3 is TGTGCTAGTGGTTTGGTAAAGGGAGAGGCCCAGTACTTC. It codes for CASGLVKGEAQYF. Combining the CDR3 with reference TRBV12-5 and TRBJ2-5 gives the whole variable domain DARVTQTPRHKVTEMGQEVTMRCQPILGHNTVFWYRQTMMQGLELLAYFRNRAPLDDSGMPKDRFSAEMPDATLATLKIQPSEPRDSAVYFCASGLVKGEAQYFGPGTRLLVL.

V usage is TRBV7-8 and J usage is TRBJ1-6; no clear D gene. Germline CDR1 and CDR2: SGHVS and FQNEAQ. The V end lost 8 bases, the J end lost 5 bases, and 13 bases lay between the germline ends. The CDR3 is made up of 14 amino acids. The DNA of the CDR3 is TGTGCCAGCGGCCAGACTACTCATAATTCACCCCTCCACTTT. It encodes CASGQTTHNSPLHF.

This sequence joins TRBV28 and TRBJ1-2; D not certain. This CDR3 comprises 14 residues. The V and J ends lost 4 bases and 6 bases respectively, with 15 bases between them. Per germline, CDR1 MDHEN and CDR2 SYDVKM. The CDR3 DNA reads TGTGCCAGCAGTTCCCTCCCCGGAACGAATGGCTACACCTTC. Amino acid sequence: CASSSLPGTNGYTF.

For this clone: The sample holds other DNA sequences that translate to the same CDR3. The gene calls are TRBV10-3 and TRBJ2-2; 12 nucleotides match TRBD2. Germline CDR1 and CDR2: ENHRY and SYGVKD. This CDR3 has 16 residues. V shed 4 bases, J shed 4 bases, and the junction held 4 bases outside the gene matches. The CDR3 region is CAISVLAGGLTGELFF. The CDR3 region has the DNA TGTGCCATCAGTGTGCTAGCGGGGGGGCTCACCGGGGAGCTGTTTTTT.

The CDR3 DNA is TGCGCCAGCAGCTTGGAAGGTAGCGGGAGGGCCACCGAGCAGTACTTC. Protein product: CASSLEGSGRATEQYF. The V and J genes are TRBV5-1 and TRBJ2-7, with 11 bases fitting TRBD2. Trimming at V came to 0 bases and at J to 6 bases, leaving 8 bases not matched to a gene. The CDR3 has 16 amino acids. Germline CDR1 is SGHRS and CDR2 is YFSETQ.

The gene calls are TRBV10-3 and TRBJ2-5; D ambiguous. The CDR3 runs to 13 residues. Germline assignment: CDR1 ENHRY and CDR2 SYGVKD. Trimming took off 6 bases at V and 5 bases at J, with 13 bases between the two ends. The DNA of the CDR3 is TGTGCCATCAGGCCCCACGAAAGGGAGACCCAGTACTTC. Its translation is CAIRPHERETQYF.